This TCR beta chain was sequenced in a study of T-cell memory formation after mild COVID-19. Notes on the study in general: Among CD4+ contracting clones, most were CM and EM, and CD8+ ones EMRA. Pre-infection memory carried some responding clones, suggesting that cross-reactive memory joined.

From the 5' RACE reads, TCRdb called clonotypes with MiXCR, one entry per CDR3 protein. The table shows about 600,000 distinct CDR3 sequences, with roughly 22% occurring only once. In regard to this clonotype: Its cognate antigen is unknown.

After removal of 4 bases from V and 6 bases from J, the junction contained 2 bases not matched to a gene. CDR3 length: 14 amino acids. What was sequenced was PBMCs or a T cell subset sorted from them (not recorded which). V usage is TRBV12-3 or TRBV12-4 and J usage is TRBJ2-1, with 11 nucleotides matching TRBD2. The sequence was obtained from an adult woman who had mild COVID-19 (a few samples of this study predate the infection). Cell type and time point are not known. CDR3 sequence (DNA): TGTGCCAGCAGTTCGGGACTAGCGGTCAATGAGCAGTTCTTC. Its translation is CASSSGLAVNEQFF.